The entry below gives a single TCR beta chain sequence along with its context. This entry belongs to a study of blood T cell repertoires in COVID-19. In the source study's methods: Reference gene primer amplification in the assay estimated nucleated cell counts. Here immunoSEQ multiplex PCR was the method, and the copy in TCRdb shows in-frame clones only, minus some. For V, J and clone size, that table is used; D and trimming come from the DNA. The data show about 16,000 clones, with around nine tenths seen just once and less than 6% held by the top ten. Germline V lookup: CDR1 SGHDN, CDR2 FVKESK. The CDR3 extends over 16 amino acids. V lost 0 bases and J 2 bases, leaving 13 bases between the germline ends.

The V gene is TRBV14, the J gene TRBJ2-5, with unresolved D. The sequencing input was peripheral blood. The source of this sequence is a human donor in a cohort sampled during active COVID-19. The chain's CDR3 is CASSQDRLWAQETQYF. The CDR3, as DNA: TGTGCCAGCAGCCAAGACCGGCTGTGGGCGCAAGAGACCCAGTACTTC.